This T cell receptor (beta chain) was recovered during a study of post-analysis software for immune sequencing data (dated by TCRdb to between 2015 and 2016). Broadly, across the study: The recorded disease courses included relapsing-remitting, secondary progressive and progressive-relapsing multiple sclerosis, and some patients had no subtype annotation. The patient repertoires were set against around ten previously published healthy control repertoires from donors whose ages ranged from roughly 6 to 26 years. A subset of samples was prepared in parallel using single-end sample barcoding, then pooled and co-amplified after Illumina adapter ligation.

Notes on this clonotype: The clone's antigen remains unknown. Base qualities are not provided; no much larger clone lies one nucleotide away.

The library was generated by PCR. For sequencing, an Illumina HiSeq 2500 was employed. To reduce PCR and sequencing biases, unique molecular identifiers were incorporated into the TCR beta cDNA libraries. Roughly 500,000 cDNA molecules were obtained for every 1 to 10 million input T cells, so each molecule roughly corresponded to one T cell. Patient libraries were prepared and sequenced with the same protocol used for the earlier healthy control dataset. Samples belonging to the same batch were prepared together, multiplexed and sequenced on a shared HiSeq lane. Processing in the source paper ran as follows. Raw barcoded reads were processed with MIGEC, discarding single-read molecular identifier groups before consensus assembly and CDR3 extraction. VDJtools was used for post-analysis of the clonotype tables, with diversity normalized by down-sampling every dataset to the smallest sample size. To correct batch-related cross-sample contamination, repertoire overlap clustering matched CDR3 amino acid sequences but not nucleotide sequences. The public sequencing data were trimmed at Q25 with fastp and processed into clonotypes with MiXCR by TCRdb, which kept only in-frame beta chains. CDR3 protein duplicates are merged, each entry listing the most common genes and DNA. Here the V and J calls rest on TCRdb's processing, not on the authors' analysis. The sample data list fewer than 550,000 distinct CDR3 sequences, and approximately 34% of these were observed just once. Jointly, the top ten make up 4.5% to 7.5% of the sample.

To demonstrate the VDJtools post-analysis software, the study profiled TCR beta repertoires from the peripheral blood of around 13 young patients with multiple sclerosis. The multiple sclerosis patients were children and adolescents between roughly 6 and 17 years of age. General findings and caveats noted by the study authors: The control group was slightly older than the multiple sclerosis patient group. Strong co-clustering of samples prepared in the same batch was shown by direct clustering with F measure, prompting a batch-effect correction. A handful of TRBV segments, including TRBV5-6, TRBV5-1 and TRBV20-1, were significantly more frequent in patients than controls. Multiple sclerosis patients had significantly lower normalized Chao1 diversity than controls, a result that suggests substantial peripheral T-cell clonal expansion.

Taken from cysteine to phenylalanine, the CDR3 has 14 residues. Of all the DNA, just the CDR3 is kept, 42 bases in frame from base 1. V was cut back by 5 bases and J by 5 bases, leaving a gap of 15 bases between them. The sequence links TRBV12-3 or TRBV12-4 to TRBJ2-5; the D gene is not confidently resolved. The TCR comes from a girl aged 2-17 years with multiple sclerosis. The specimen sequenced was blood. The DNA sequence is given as TGTGCCAGCAGTCCCCCCCGGGTCGTGGAGACCCAGTACTTC. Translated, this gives CASSPPRVVETQYF.